The 23 T cell receptor beta chains in this list originate from one sample, sequenced in a study of shared clonotypes between healthy human individuals. Profiling relied on immunoSEQ multiplex PCR, and the TCRdb table lists in-frame clones only, not all of them. The sample shows some 1,900,000 clones, approximately 94% of them seen only once. Terminally differentiated effector memory CD45RA+ cells were excluded from the naive CD8 cells, which were CD45RO-negative and positively selected for CCR7. What was sequenced was naive CD8+ T cells sorted from blood. These receptor sequences come from a young man in good health.

This clone is a singleton in its sample. The chain recombines TRBV5-1 with TRBJ2-1, with 12 bases lining up with TRBD1. CDR1 and CDR2 (germline): SGHRS, YFSETQ. This CDR3 spans 14 amino acids. Losses at the gene ends were 7 bases for V and 9 bases for J; bases not matched to a gene: 8. Here the CDR3 DNA reads TGCGCCAGCGGACCGGGACAGGGGGCTCTTGAGCAGTTCTTC. This gives the protein CASGPGQGALEQFF.

The chain carries TRBV7-9 and TRBJ2-1; 8 bases are shared with TRBD1. CDR1 is SEHNR, CDR2 FQNEAQ, per germline (reference sequence). Trimming cost V 5 bases and J 7 bases; bases outside gene matches: 10. The CDR3 runs 15 residues. Here the CDR3 reads CASSQRTDRVNEQFF. The CDR3 region has the DNA TGTGCCAGCAGCCAACGGACGGACAGGGTTAATGAGCAGTTCTTC.

V usage is TRBV10-3 and J usage is TRBJ2-2; unclear D gene. The CDR3 consists of 12 residues. The germline V gene has CDR1 ENHRY and CDR2 SYGVKD. With 9 bases removed from V and 7 bases from J, the gap between germline ends came to 12 bases. The CDR3 DNA sequence: TGTGCCATTCCAGCTTACGGCGGGGAGCTGTTTTTT. It codes for CAIPAYGGELFF.

J is TRBJ2-7 and V is TRBV30, with D hard to call. CDR1 is GTSNPN and CDR2 is SVGIG in the germline V gene (reference sequence). V gave up 4 bases and J gave up 3 bases, with 13 bases separating them. This CDR3 has 13 residues. Here the CDR3 DNA reads TGTGCCTGGAATGCCCGCCTGGGCTACGAGCAGTACTTC. The encoded protein is CAWNARLGYEQYF.

The rearrangement links TRBV13 to TRBJ2-7; D not resolved. CDR1 and CDR2 from the germline V gene are PRHDT and FYEKMQ (reference sequence). The CDR3 is 14 amino acids. V was cut by 5 bases and J by 0 bases, with 11 bases left in between. CDR3 sequence (DNA): TGTGCCAGCAGCCCCCCTAGGAGCTCCTACGAGCAGTACTTC. It translates to CASSPPRSSYEQYF.

This chain joins TRBV6-5 and TRBJ2-1; D unresolved. The CDR3 covers 14 residues. Germline CDR1 MNHEY, CDR2 SVGAGI. The V and J ends lost 4 bases and 4 bases respectively, with 11 bases between them. The CDR3 sequence is CASSSLAGYNEQFF. CDR3 DNA: TGTGCCAGCAGTTCATTAGCCGGGTACAATGAGCAGTTCTTC.

The chain has TRBV19 and TRBJ1-1; unclear D gene. Trimming stripped 11 bases from V and 4 bases from J, with 14 bases between. From germline, CDR1 is LNHDA and CDR2 SQIVND (reference sequence). This CDR3 is 12 amino acids long. CDR3 coding DNA: TGTGCCCCTAAGGCTCCCAGCACTGAAGCTTTCTTT. Translating it yields CAPKAPSTEAFF.

The chain combines TRBV2 with TRBJ2-5, with 8 bases lining up with TRBD2. This CDR3 spans 17 amino acids. J gave up 5 bases and V 0 bases, and 11 bases lay outside the gene matches. CDR1 and CDR2 (germline): SNHLY, FYNNEI. CDR3 sequence (DNA): TGTGCCAGCAGTGAAGCGGCGGCCGGGTCTAGCGGGGAGACCCAGTACTTC. Protein sequence: CASSEAAAGSSGETQYF.

The rearrangement uses TRBV25-1 and TRBJ2-7, with no clear D. V gave up 9 bases and J gave up 9 bases, with 9 bases separating them. The CDR3 has 9 residues. Germline CDR1 is MGHDK and CDR2 is SYGVNS. The CDR3 reads CASLAGQYF. As DNA, the CDR3 is TGTGCCAGTCTGGCAGGGCAGTACTTC.

The chain uses TRBV19 and TRBJ1-1, with 7 bases fitting TRBD1. Germline V gene sequence: CDR1 LNHDA, CDR2 SQIVND (reference sequence). The CDR3 is 16 residues long. The V segment lost 4 bases and the J segment 5 bases; nucleotides outside the gene matches: 13. The CDR3 protein is CASSTLRWRGPTEAFF. The CDR3 nucleotides are TGTGCCAGTAGTACCCTCCGATGGAGGGGGCCTACTGAAGCTTTCTTT. The variable domain in full, with the rest retrieved from reference TRBV19 and TRBJ1-1, is DGGITQSPKYLFRKEGQNVTLSCEQNLNHDAMYWYRQDPGQGLRLIYYSQIVNDFQKGDIAEGYSVSREKKESFPLTVTSAQKNPTAFYLCASSTLRWRGPTEAFFGQGTRLTVV.

V is TRBV7-9 and J is TRBJ2-5; TRBD2 agrees at 9 bases. Trimming took 0 bases from V and 7 from J; bases not matched to a gene: 12. Per germline, CDR1 SEHNR and CDR2 FQNEAQ (reference sequence). The CDR3 has 17 residues. For the CDR3, the DNA is TGTGCCAGCAGCTTAGCGACGGGAGGACTAGCGCGTCGGACCCAGTACTTC. Translated, it gives CASSLATGGLARRTQYF.

Only one count was recorded for this clone. J is TRBJ2-1 and V is TRBV7-8; 7 bases agree with TRBD2. This CDR3 has 16 residues. Germline V gene sequence: CDR1 SGHVS, CDR2 FQNEAQ. V lost 5 bases to trimming and J lost 5 bases; unmatched junction nucleotides: 12. The CDR3 DNA reads as TGTGCCAGCAGCGCACCTTGGACTAGACTGGACAATGAGCAGTTCTTC. Its translation is CASSAPWTRLDNEQFF.

The chain recombines TRBV5-1 with TRBJ1-2; D not certain. This CDR3 region has 15 residues. V was cut by 0 bases and J by 2 bases, with 11 bases left in between. Germline CDR1 and CDR2: SGHRS and YFSETQ. CDR3 nucleotides: TGCGCCAGCAGCTTGGACCAAAACTACAACTATGGCTACACCTTC. Its translation is CASSLDQNYNYGYTF.

This chain connects TRBV4-1 to TRBJ1-2; 7 nucleotides line up with TRBD1. V was clipped by 5 bases and J by 4 bases; unmatched bases: 13. CDR3 size: 16 residues. CDR1 is MGHRA and CDR2 is YSYEKL in the germline V gene. The DNA of the CDR3 is TGCGCCAGCAGCTACCCTTCCCCCGGGACAGCCTATGGCTACACCTTC. It translates to CASSYPSPGTAYGYTF.

The CDR3 here is CASSLLGGMEAFF. As DNA, the CDR3 is TGTGCCAGCAGTTTATTGGGGGGAATGGAAGCTTTCTTT. The chain couples TRBV27 to TRBJ1-1, with D maybe TRBD1 (5 bases). Trimming shortened V by 1 base and J by 8 bases, and 11 bases separated the two germline ends. The V gene's germline CDR1 is MNHEY and CDR2 SMNVEV (reference sequence). This CDR3 region has 13 residues.

On this clone itself: The sample carries other DNA sequences with the same CDR3. This rearrangement joins TRBV28 to TRBJ2-7, with unresolved D. The CDR3 spans 10 residues. V lost 4 bases and J 7 bases, leaving 5 bases between the germline ends. CDR1 is MDHEN and CDR2 is SYDVKM in the germline V gene. The CDR3 protein is CASSSGEQYF. The CDR3 DNA follows: TGTGCCAGCAGTTCCGGTGAGCAGTACTTC.

This clone was seen a single time. The rearrangement uses TRBV10-3 and TRBJ1-2, with 11 positions matching TRBD1. Trimming removed 6 bases from V and 6 bases from J; junction bases left unmatched: 3. CDR1 is ENHRY and CDR2 is SYGVKD in the germline V gene. This CDR3 has 13 residues. In DNA, the CDR3 is TGTGCCATCAGCTGGACAGGGGGCGATGGCTACACCTTC. Translating gives CAISWTGGDGYTF.

The chain is built from TRBV6-5 and TRBJ2-7; TRBD2 is a possible D gene (5 bases). Trimming removed 0 bases at V and 3 bases at J, with 12 bases between. The V gene's germline CDR1 is MNHEY and CDR2 SVGAGI. CDR3 size: 15 residues. CDR3 DNA: TGTGCCAGCAGTTACTCCCGGGGAATCGGCTACGAGCAGTACTTC. It codes for CASSYSRGIGYEQYF.

The chain links TRBV27 to TRBJ2-1; 8 nucleotides match TRBD2. After removal of 5 bases from V and 8 bases from J, the junction contained 14 bases not matched to a gene. Germline V gene lookup returns CDR1 MNHEY and CDR2 SMNVEV (reference sequence). The CDR3 contains 16 residues. CDR3 in DNA: TGTGCCAGCAGTCACTCAGCGGGAGAGGTGGGATATGAGCAGTTCTTC. Translated, it gives CASSHSAGEVGYEQFF.

The V call is TRBV7-9, the J call TRBJ1-5; 8 bases line up with TRBD1. Germline CDR1 SEHNR, CDR2 FQNEAQ (reference sequence). The CDR3 consists of 14 residues. Trimming removed 5 bases from V and 6 bases from J; junction bases left unmatched: 6. The DNA for the CDR3 is TGTGCCAGCAGCCATGGACAGGGCCTTCAGCCCCAGCATTTT. This codes for CASSHGQGLQPQHF.

J is TRBJ2-3 and V is TRBV11-2, with TRBD2 matching over 10 bases. V lost 4 bases and J lost 5; bases outside the gene matches: 12. Germline V gives CDR1 SGHAT, CDR2 FQNNGV. The length of the CDR3 is 17 residues. The CDR3 DNA follows: TGTGCCAGCAGCTCCCATACTAGCGGGATTTTCGGAGATACGCAGTATTTT. As protein: CASSSHTSGIFGDTQYF.

A word on this clone: This same CDR3 is encoded by further DNA sequences in the sample. The chain has TRBV11-2 and TRBJ2-7, with D uncertain. The CDR3 is 12 residues long. The germline V and J ends were trimmed by 0 bases and 6 bases, with 6 bases remaining between them. Germline V CDR1 and CDR2: SGHAT, FQNNGV. The chain's CDR3 is CASSLDRSEQYF. CDR3 in DNA: TGTGCCAGCAGCTTAGATAGGAGCGAGCAGTACTTC. The variable domain in full, completed from reference TRBV11-2 and TRBJ2-7, reads EAGVAQSPRYKIIEKRQSVAFWCNPISGHATLYWYQQILGQGPKLLIQFQNNGVVDDSQLPKDRFSAERLKGVDSTLKIQPAKLEDSAVYLCASSLDRSEQYFGPGTRLTVT.

V and J are TRBV5-6 and TRBJ1-3, with D unclear. Germline V CDR1 and CDR2: SGHDT, YYEEEE. The CDR3 has 17 residues. Trimming took 2 bases from V and 2 from J, leaving 17 bases between them. CDR3 in DNA: TGTGCCAGCAGCTTTTGGGCGCCGGGGTATGCTGGAAACACCATATATTTT. It specifies CASSFWAPGYAGNTIYF. The whole variable domain, remainder taken from reference TRBV5-6 and TRBJ1-3, is DAGVTQSPTHLIKTRGQQVTLRCSPKSGHDTVSWYQQALGQGPQFIFQYYEEEERQRGNFPDRFSGHQFPNYSSELNVNALLLGDSALYLCASSFWAPGYAGNTIYFGEGSWLTVV.